The sequence of this T cell receptor beta chain was determined in a study of blood T cells in healthy people across ages. Isolated PBMCs totaled at least 7 million in each sample. Per sample, no less than 5 micrograms of total RNA were extracted. This clonotype was observed a handful of times. Its antigen is currently unknown. General observations from the study: The unsorted PBMCs prevented any conclusive comparison of naive versus antigen-experienced cells.

Then a second PCR, running about 7 to 11 cycles, was carried out with a sample-barcoded 5' primer and a J-beta primer mix. TCRdb analysed the 5' RACE reads with MiXCR anew, one entry per CDR3 protein. The table lists about 780,000 distinct CDR3 sequences, under 80% of them singletons. The germline V gene encodes CDR1 SGHDN and CDR2 FVKESK. This CDR3 region has 12 residues. V lost 3 bases to trimming and J lost 7 bases, with 10 bases between them. The sequence was obtained from a young man in good health. The chain carries TRBV14 and TRBJ2-7; D not certain. The material sequenced was blood. As DNA, the CDR3 is TGTGCCAGCAGCCAGCTCCCCGGGGAGCAGTACTTC. Translation gives CASSQLPGEQYF. Based on the CDR3 plus reference TRBV14 and TRBJ2-7, the full variable domain is EAGVTQFPSHSVIEKGQTVTLRCDPISGHDNLYWYRRVMGKEIKFLLHFVKESKQDESGMPNNRFLAERTGGTYSTLKVQPAELEDSGVYFCASSQLPGEQYFGPGTRLTVT.